These 26 T cell receptor beta chains came from one sample sequenced in a study of yellow fever vaccine responses in identical twins (dated by TCRdb to the late 2010s). The library was obtained by RT-PCR. The instrument was an Illumina HiSeq 2500. TCRdb reworked the public reads: Q25 trimming with fastp, MiXCR clone assembly, productive beta chains retained. Identical CDR3 proteins give one entry, which carries the most common genes and DNA. This sample gives approximately 3,500 distinct CDR3 sequences in total; 80% to 90% of them show up just once. The top ten hold roughly 1.7% of the sample. The specimen was T cells from blood (PBMCs), unsorted or a sorted subset (not recorded which), collected before or after yellow fever vaccination (not recorded which). The receptor set was obtained from a woman between 18 and 29 years old who received the yellow fever vaccine. Donor details come from another sample of the same person, matched by shared clones.

The V call is TRBV29-1, the J call TRBJ2-1, with 10 positions matching TRBD2. V shed 6 bases, J shed 6 bases, and the junction held 8 bases outside the gene matches. CDR1 is SQVTM and CDR2 is ANQGSEA in the germline V gene. The length of the CDR3 is 14 residues. For the CDR3, the DNA is TGCAGCGTGGCTATAGCGGGAGGAGCCAATGAGCAGTTCTTC. This translates into CSVAIAGGANEQFF.

This clonotype came up once. The V and J genes are TRBV13 and TRBJ2-7; tentatively, D is TRBD1 (5 bases). The germline gives CDR1 PRHDT, CDR2 FYEKMQ (reference sequence). The length of the CDR3 is 14 residues. The ends were cut back, 7 bases at V and 2 bases at J, with 15 bases in the middle. This chain's CDR3 is CASKSFREPYEQYF. The CDR3 DNA follows: TGTGCCAGCAAAAGTTTCAGGGAACCCTACGAGCAGTACTTC. The full variable domain, in which reference TRBV13 and TRBJ2-7 provide the parts outside the CDR3, is AAGVIQSPRHLIKEKRETATLKCYPIPRHDTVYWYQQGPGQDPQFLISFYEKMQSDKGSIPDRFSAQQFSDYHSELNMSSLELGDSALYFCASKSFREPYEQYFGPGTRLTVT.

V and J are TRBV10-3 and TRBJ2-5, with TRBD2 matching over 8 bases. The J segment lost 7 bases and the V segment lost 5 bases, leaving 24 bases of the junction unmatched. The CDR3 is 19 amino acids. Germline values: CDR1 ENHRY, CDR2 SYGVKD. This CDR3 reads CAISRREGAGDVFSGTQYF. The CDR3 nucleotides read TGTGCCATCAGTCGGCGAGAGGGAGCGGGAGACGTATTCTCAGGGACCCAGTACTTC.

The chain has TRBV7-2 and TRBJ2-7; D assignment may be TRBD1 or TRBD2 (6 bases each). This CDR3 has 13 residues. CDR1 SGHTA and CDR2 FQGNSA come from the germline V gene. V was clipped by 3 bases and J by 4 bases, with 10 bases between them. The CDR3 sequence: CASSLKGGYEQYF. The CDR3 nucleotides are TGTGCCAGCAGCTTGAAGGGGGGATACGAGCAGTACTTC.

CDR3 loop: CASSSSGTDNEQFF. The CDR3, as DNA: TGTGCCAGCAGCTCTAGCGGGACGGACAATGAGCAGTTCTTC. The genes are TRBV7-2 and TRBJ2-1; 9 bases line up with TRBD2. Germline CDR1 and CDR2: SGHTA and FQGNSA. The V segment lost 4 bases and the J segment 5 bases; nucleotides outside the gene matches: 3. There are 14 residues in the CDR3.

The chain has TRBV7-9 and TRBJ2-7; D unclear. Germline CDR1 is SEHNR and CDR2 is FQNEAQ (reference sequence). This CDR3 comprises 12 residues. Trimming left V 4 bases short and J 4 bases short, with 8 bases between. The CDR3 nucleotides read TGTGCCAGCAGCTCTATTACATACGAGCAGTACTTC. This sequence encodes CASSSITYEQYF.

CDR3 in DNA: TGTGCCAGCTCTATCGGGGGCACAGATACGCAGTATTTT. It codes for CASSIGGTDTQYF. This chain links TRBV11-3 with TRBJ2-3; a weak D match, TRBD2 (5 bases). The CDR3 spans 13 residues. Germline V gene lookup returns CDR1 SGHNT and CDR2 YENEEA. V lost 8 bases and J 1 base, leaving 10 bases between the germline ends.

This clonotype was seen a handful of times. The chain combines TRBV18 with TRBJ1-1; TRBD1 aligns across 7 bases. Trimming took 3 bases from V and 1 from J; bases not matched to a gene: 2. The CDR3 contains 14 residues. Germline CDR1 reads KGHSH; CDR2 reads LQKENI. The CDR3 bases are TGTGCCAGCTCACCGACAGGGAGGAACACTGAAGCTTTCTTT. It yields the protein CASSPTGRNTEAFF.

J is TRBJ2-2 and V is TRBV19; no clear D gene. Trimming left V 8 bases short and J 6 bases short, with 4 bases between. Germline V gene data show CDR1 as LNHDA and CDR2 as SQIVND (reference sequence). The CDR3 is made up of 10 amino acids. The chain's CDR3 is CASGSGELFF. The CDR3 DNA sequence: TGTGCCAGTGGGTCCGGGGAGCTGTTTTTT.

This chain links TRBV13 with TRBJ1-5, with D unclear. The CDR3 has 15 amino acids. V lost 5 bases to trimming and J lost 6 bases, with 17 bases between them. CDR1 PRHDT and CDR2 FYEKMQ come from the germline V gene (reference sequence). The CDR3 is CASSARDGRGQPQHF. The CDR3 nucleotides are TGTGCCAGCAGCGCACGTGACGGGCGGGGTCAGCCCCAGCATTTT.

CDR3 residues: CASNLAGGKGEQYF. The CDR3 DNA reads TGTGCCAGCAATCTAGCGGGAGGGAAGGGTGAGCAGTACTTC. V is TRBV13 and J is TRBJ2-7; 12 bases are a match to TRBD2. The CDR3 runs 14 residues. The junction had 8 bases not matched to a gene; V was cut back by 7 bases and J by 7 bases. Germline V gene data show CDR1 as PRHDT and CDR2 as FYEKMQ (reference sequence).

The genes are TRBV29-1 and TRBJ1-1; 9 bases are a match to TRBD1. This CDR3 contains 12 residues. Germline loops: CDR1 SQVTM, CDR2 ANQGSEA. V lost 5 bases and J lost 6; bases outside the gene matches: 4. CDR3 DNA: TGCAGCGTTTGGGACAGGGTTCCTGAAGCTTTCTTT. As protein: CSVWDRVPEAFF.

This clonotype is a singleton in its sample. V gene TRBV27 combines with J gene TRBJ1-1; D is uncertain. Germline lookup yields CDR1 MNHEY and CDR2 SMNVEV (reference sequence). Trimming cost V 2 bases and J 4 bases, with 8 bases left between them. The CDR3 has 13 residues. The CDR3 sequence: CASSLRGGTEAFF. The CDR3 nucleotides are TGTGCCAGCAGTTTACGGGGTGGCACTGAAGCTTTCTTT.

This clonotype showed up just a few times. The chain recombines TRBV6-1 with TRBJ2-5; 10 bases line up with TRBD2. Per germline, CDR1 MNHNS and CDR2 SASEGT. V lost 7 bases, J lost 1 base, and 9 bases stayed unmatched. The CDR3 has 16 residues. The CDR3 loop reads CASTRPSGSPQETQYF. CDR3 in DNA: TGTGCCAGCACTCGCCCTAGCGGGAGTCCCCAAGAGACCCAGTACTTC.

CDR3 in DNA: TGCGCCAGCAGCTATACAGGGGCCGAGCAGTACTTC. Protein product: CASSYTGAEQYF. The rearrangement uses TRBV5-1 and TRBJ2-7; TRBD1 matches 7 bases. V dropped 3 bases and J dropped 6; count of bases not matched to a gene: 3. The germline V gene has CDR1 SGHRS and CDR2 YFSETQ. The CDR3 has 12 residues.

The chain links TRBV5-1 to TRBJ2-7; no definite D call. The V end was cut by 4 bases, the J end by 0 bases, with 14 bases between. The CDR3 extends over 15 amino acids. Looked up from germline, CDR1 is SGHRS and CDR2 is YFSETQ. CDR3: CASSSSRGFSYEQYF. In DNA form, the CDR3 reads TGCGCCAGCAGCAGTAGCCGCGGATTCTCCTACGAGCAGTACTTC.

This clonotype was detected only a few times. The gene calls are TRBV29-1 and TRBJ1-3; possibly TRBD1 for D (6 bases). The CDR3 is 13 residues long. Trimming removed 7 bases at V and 2 bases at J, with 12 bases between. Germline V gene data show CDR1 as SQVTM and CDR2 as ANQGSEA. The CDR3 loop reads CSGRGFTGNTIYF. CDR3 nucleotides: TGCAGCGGCAGGGGATTTACTGGAAACACCATATATTTT. The whole variable domain, filled in from reference TRBV29-1 and TRBJ1-3, reads SAVISQKPSRDICQRGTSLTIQCQVDSQVTMMFWYRQQPGQSLTLIATANQGSEATYESGFVIDKFPISRPNLTFSTLTVSNMSPEDSSIYLCSGRGFTGNTIYFGEGSWLTVV.

This chain joins TRBV11-3 and TRBJ2-1; TRBD1 agrees at 9 bases. Unmatched junction bases numbered 7, after V lost 5 bases and J lost 8 bases. The CDR3 runs 14 residues. In germline, CDR1 is SGHNT, CDR2 YENEEA. The chain's CDR3 is CASSPPGQGYEQFF. Written as DNA, the CDR3 is TGTGCCAGCAGCCCTCCGGGACAGGGTTATGAGCAGTTCTTC.

The chain uses TRBV29-1 and TRBJ2-7; the D is unclear. The CDR3 runs 12 residues. V shed 3 bases and J shed 1 base, with 7 bases lying between them. Looked up from germline, CDR1 is SQVTM and CDR2 is ANQGSEA. CDR3 in amino acids: CSVEAASYEQYF. The CDR3 DNA is TGCAGCGTTGAGGCAGCTTCCTACGAGCAGTACTTC.

The chain recombines TRBV11-2 with TRBJ2-3; perhaps TRBD1 as D (5 bases). This CDR3 spans 15 amino acids. Trimming removed 2 bases from V and 1 base from J, with 10 bases in between. The germline V gene has CDR1 SGHAT and CDR2 FQNNGV. In DNA, the CDR3 is TGTGCCAGCAGCTTATTGTTCAGGGGCACAGATACGCAGTATTTT. Translating it yields CASSLLFRGTDTQYF.

This chain uses TRBV7-6 with TRBJ1-5, with 8 bases identical to TRBD1. The CDR3 contains 13 residues. CDR1 is SGHVS and CDR2 is FNYEAQ in the germline V gene. The trim removed 6 bases at V and 7 bases at J, leaving 5 bases unmatched. This CDR3 is CASSQGARQPQHF. CDR3 coding DNA: TGTGCCAGCAGTCAGGGGGCGCGGCAGCCCCAGCATTTT.

The chain recombines TRBV2 with TRBJ2-7; D gene unclear. The CDR3 is 12 residues long. Trimming cost V 6 bases and J 3 bases, with 9 bases left between them. The germline gives CDR1 SNHLY, CDR2 FYNNEI. The CDR3 loop is CASRAYVYEQYF. CDR3 sequence (DNA): TGTGCCAGCAGGGCCTACGTCTACGAGCAGTACTTC.

This chain joins TRBV2 and TRBJ2-5; D possibly corresponds to TRBD1 (6 bases). The CDR3 spans 11 residues. Germline CDR1 SNHLY, CDR2 FYNNEI. The germline V and J ends were trimmed by 5 bases and 9 bases, with 10 bases remaining between them. The CDR3 bases are TGTGCCAGCAGTAGACAGGAAGCCCAGTACTTC. It specifies CASSRQEAQYF.

The chain uses TRBV11-1 and TRBJ2-7; D may be TRBD1 or TRBD2 (5 bases each). This CDR3 has 14 residues. V dropped 3 bases and J dropped 7 bases, with 16 bases sitting between them. Germline V CDR1 and CDR2: SGHAT, FQDESV (reference sequence). The CDR3 here is CASSFSGTLREQYF. DNA for the CDR3: TGTGCCAGCAGCTTCTCCGGGACCCTGAGGGAGCAGTACTTC.

V and J are TRBV11-3 and TRBJ2-1; TRBD2 agrees at 10 bases. With V trimmed by 6 bases and J by 4 bases, 6 bases remained unmatched. CDR3 size: 15 residues. Germline V gives CDR1 SGHNT, CDR2 YENEEA. CDR3 nucleotide sequence: TGTGCCAGCAGACCCGGACTAGCGGATTACAATGAGCAGTTCTTC. It encodes CASRPGLADYNEQFF.

The V and J genes are TRBV12-3 or TRBV12-4 and TRBJ2-1; 10 nucleotides line up with TRBD2. With 5 bases clipped from V and 2 bases from J, the junction kept 3 bases outside the gene matches. The CDR3 covers 15 residues. CDR3 sequence: CASSRSGGTYNEQFF. The CDR3 nucleotides read TGTGCCAGCAGTCGTAGCGGGGGGACCTACAATGAGCAGTTCTTC.